This T cell receptor beta chain was retrieved from a study of Graves' ophthalmopathy and Graves' hyperthyroidism. Study-wide background: No progression to ophthalmopathy over 18 months defined stable hyperthyroidism.

Findings of the study overall: In separating ophthalmopathy from stable hyperthyroidism, a 13-signature model achieved 87.88% sensitivity and 70% to 83% specificity. Blood also carried most expanded thyroid clonotypes exceeding 0.001 frequency. The model predicted ophthalmopathy progression with around 70% sensitivity and around 74% specificity.

Germline CDR1 and CDR2: SGHDT and YYEEEE. CDR3 length: 15 amino acids. V was pared by 0 bases and J by 4 bases, with 4 bases of the junction left unmatched. Amplification from RNA transcripts yielded the TCR beta CDR3 regions. HTBI primers primed a first-round RT-PCR, and a second-round multiplex PCR followed. MiXCR, run by TCRdb on the multiplex PCR reads, gives a single entry per CDR3 protein. This sample has about 1.1 million distinct CDR3 sequences, with 35% to 40% found just once. Comments on this clonotype: The antigen is undetermined.

The TCR was taken from an adult man with Graves' hyperthyroidism. The V gene is TRBV5-6, the J gene TRBJ1-3; 7 bases align to TRBD1. Sequenced input: peripheral blood or thyroid tissue (not recorded which). The CDR3 region has the DNA TGTGCCAGCAGCTTGGAGGGGGCGTTCGGAAACACCATATATTTT. This translates into CASSLEGAFGNTIYF.